The clone carrying this T cell receptor (beta chain) was observed a handful of times. The method was immunoSEQ multiplex PCR; TCRdb's version includes in-frame clones alone and lacks a portion of them. The data show 24,000 or so clones, approximately 95% seen once. The data were taken from a study of preoperative IRX-2 immunotherapy in early breast cancer. Trimming stripped 6 bases from V and 9 bases from J, with 11 bases between. The CDR3 consists of 11 residues. The germline V gene encodes CDR1 LNHDA and CDR2 SQIVND (reference sequence). The treatment is: preoperative locoregional IRX-2 cytokine immunotherapy. Patients received preoperative, locoregional IRX-2 cytokine immunotherapy in a phase Ib study.

The sample in question was tumor tissue, obtained after IRX-2 immunotherapy. This chain joins TRBV19 and TRBJ1-1; D not resolved. The source of this sequence is a human donor with breast cancer. This chain's CDR3 is CASSQTLKAFF. CDR3 sequence (DNA): TGTGCCAGTAGCCAAACCTTAAAAGCTTTCTTT.